The 21 T cell receptor beta chains given below trace back to one sample, sequenced in a study of T cells expressing NK-cell markers. TCRdb reprocessed the 5' RACE reads and keeps a single row for each CDR3 protein, giving no DNA. This sample's table has 150,000 to 200,000 distinct CDR3 sequences. Sequencing used blood T cells: a sorted CD56 or NKG2C T cell subset, CD4+ or CD8+ T cells, or bulk PBMC T cells (not recorded which). The receptors here all came from a man aged 18-70 years in good health.

This chain links TRBV2 with TRBJ1-6. Germline V gene sequence: CDR1 SNHLY, CDR2 FYNNEI. The CDR3 is made up of 13 amino acids. CDR3 protein: CASGPLGYSPLHF.

The chain carries TRBV7-6 and TRBJ2-1; lacking DNA, the TRBD2 call made by TCRdb goes unchecked. The CDR3 consists of 16 residues. CDR1 and CDR2 from the germline V gene are SGHVS and FNYEAQ. The CDR3 here is CASSHGTSGNYNEQFF.

J is TRBJ2-7 and V is TRBV9; TCRdb selects TRBD2, and the lack of DNA leaves this call unchecked. CDR1 is SGDLS and CDR2 is YYNGEE in the germline V gene. CDR3 length equals 16 residues. The CDR3 here is CASSVEAGGSSYEQYF. The variable domain in full, with the rest retrieved from reference TRBV9 and TRBJ2-7, is DSGVTQTPKHLITATGQRVTLRCSPRSGDLSVYWYQQSLDQGLQFLIQYYNGEERAKGNILERFSAQQFPDLHSELNLSSLELGDSALYFCASSVEAGGSSYEQYFGPGTRLTVT.

The chain links TRBV9 to TRBJ2-3; TCRdb's D gene call, TRBD2, goes unchecked for lack of DNA. Looked up from germline, CDR1 is SGDLS and CDR2 is YYNGEE. This CDR3 comprises 16 residues. CDR3 residues: CASSVGIAGGADTQYF.

The rearrangement links TRBV2 to TRBJ1-6; TCRdb picks TRBD1, but there is no DNA to check that call. The length of the CDR3 is 15 residues. CDR1 is SNHLY and CDR2 is FYNNEI in the germline V gene. The CDR3 reads CASSWGGDVDSPLHF.

This chain's CDR3 is CASSSLGLGGHEQFF. This chain uses TRBV27 with TRBJ2-1; TCRdb gives TRBD2 as the D gene, but with no DNA this cannot be confirmed. Germline V lookup: CDR1 MNHEY, CDR2 SMNVEV (reference sequence). The CDR3 spans 15 residues.

This rearrangement joins TRBV13 to TRBJ2-5; TCRdb outputs TRBD2, but without DNA this stays unchecked. The CDR3 is 15 residues long. The V gene's germline CDR1 is PRHDT and CDR2 FYEKMQ (reference sequence). CDR3 amino acids: CASRGAAGGKETQYF. Full variable domain (outside the CDR3, taken from reference TRBV13 and TRBJ2-5): AAGVIQSPRHLIKEKRETATLKCYPIPRHDTVYWYQQGPGQDPQFLISFYEKMQSDKGSIPDRFSAQQFSDYHSELNMSSLELGDSALYFCASRGAAGGKETQYFGPGTRLLVL.

V and J are TRBV5-6 and TRBJ1-5; checking the TCRdb D call of TRBD1 is not possible without DNA. The length of the CDR3 is 16 residues. Germline V gene lookup returns CDR1 SGHDT and CDR2 YYEEEE. CDR3 in amino acids: CASSLSHRGSNQPQHF.

The rearrangement joins TRBV7-6 to TRBJ2-5; the TRBD2 assignment by TCRdb is unverifiable without DNA. The CDR3 is 14 amino acids. Germline lookup yields CDR1 SGHVS and CDR2 FNYEAQ. The CDR3 sequence: CASSNPRGGETQYF. Looking up the rest from reference TRBV7-6 and TRBJ2-5 gives the full variable domain: GAGVSQSPRYKVTKRGQDVALRCDPISGHVSLYWYRQALGQGPEFLTYFNYEAQQDKSGLPNDRFSAERPEGSISTLTIQRTEQRDSAMYRCASSNPRGGETQYFGPGTRLLVL.

This chain uses TRBV5-1 with TRBJ2-7; TCRdb calls TRBD1, which cannot be checked without DNA. The CDR3 has 17 amino acids. The germline CDR1 and CDR2 sequences are SGHRS and YFSETQ. CDR3: CASSLGDNWDRAYEQYF.

This sequence joins TRBV13 and TRBJ2-2; TCRdb picks TRBD1, but there is no DNA to check that call. Germline CDR1 reads PRHDT; CDR2 reads FYEKMQ (reference sequence). CDR3 size: 14 residues. This chain's CDR3 is CASSWTPGAGELFF.

The gene calls are TRBV19 and TRBJ1-1. CDR1 is LNHDA, CDR2 SQIVND, per germline (reference sequence). There are 13 residues in the CDR3. CDR3 in amino acids: CASSMSLQTEAFF. The full variable domain, its missing parts supplied by reference TRBV19 and TRBJ1-1, is DGGITQSPKYLFRKEGQNVTLSCEQNLNHDAMYWYRQDPGQGLRLIYYSQIVNDFQKGDIAEGYSVSREKKESFPLTVTSAQKNPTAFYLCASSMSLQTEAFFGQGTRLTVV.

The chain joins TRBV9 to TRBJ1-4; the D call of TRBD1 rests on TCRdb alone, since no DNA is present to check it. The CDR3 runs to 14 residues. Germline CDR1 reads SGDLS; CDR2 reads YYNGEE. CDR3 protein: CASGTGVGNEKLFF.

The chain carries TRBV4-1 and TRBJ2-7. This CDR3 region has 12 residues. The germline CDR1 and CDR2 sequences are MGHRA and YSYEKL. CDR3 amino acids: CASSQPASEQYF.

V gene TRBV7-3 combines with J gene TRBJ2-3; TCRdb's D call of TRBD1 is untestable without DNA. Germline loops: CDR1 SGHTA, CDR2 FQGTGA. This CDR3 is 15 amino acids long. The CDR3 region is CASSVTGLATDTQYF. Looking up the rest from reference TRBV7-3 and TRBJ2-3 gives the full variable domain: GAGVSQTPSNKVTEKGKYVELRCDPISGHTALYWYRQSLGQGPEFLIYFQGTGAADDSGLPNDRFFAVRPEGSVSTLKIQRTERGDSAVYLCASSVTGLATDTQYFGPGTRLTVL.

The chain couples TRBV6-1 to TRBJ2-5; TCRdb calls TRBD1, which cannot be checked without DNA. The germline V gene encodes CDR1 MNHNS and CDR2 SASEGT. There are 19 residues in the CDR3. The CDR3 loop reads CASSENWTGAPSRQETQYF.

This sequence joins TRBV11-2 and TRBJ2-5. Germline V CDR1 and CDR2: SGHAT, FQNNGV. This CDR3 comprises 15 residues. CDR3 sequence: CASSGSGFKEETQYF.

The chain combines TRBV7-9 with TRBJ1-5; as DNA is missing, the TRBD1 call by TCRdb cannot be tested. This CDR3 contains 14 residues. Germline values: CDR1 SEHNR, CDR2 FQNEAQ (reference sequence). The CDR3 protein is CASSPGRSDQPQHF.

CDR3 loop: CATSRGGDTEAFF. The rearrangement links TRBV15 to TRBJ1-1; there is no DNA to check the TCRdb D call of TRBD1. In germline, CDR1 is LNHNV, CDR2 YYDKDF (reference sequence). This CDR3 region has 13 residues. Supplemented by reference TRBV15 and TRBJ1-1, the full variable domain reads DAMVIQNPRYQVTQFGKPVTLSCSQTLNHNVMYWYQQKSSQAPKLLFHYYDKDFNNEADTPDNFQSRRPNTSFCFLDIRSPGLGDTAMYLCATSRGGDTEAFFGQGTRLTVV.

The chain couples TRBV23-1 to TRBJ2-7. TRBV23-1 is an open reading frame whose function is uncertain. The CDR3 contains 13 residues. The CDR3 loop is CASSQVRLLEQYF.

This chain connects TRBV19 to TRBJ2-1; the D call from TCRdb, TRBD2, cannot be confirmed without DNA. The length of the CDR3 is 19 residues. Germline V gene lookup returns CDR1 LNHDA and CDR2 SQIVND (reference sequence). CDR3 sequence reads: CASSPQLAGDGLTAHEQFF. The full variable domain, with the rest looked up from reference TRBV19 and TRBJ2-1, is DGGITQSPKYLFRKEGQNVTLSCEQNLNHDAMYWYRQDPGQGLRLIYYSQIVNDFQKGDIAEGYSVSREKKESFPLTVTSAQKNPTAFYLCASSPQLAGDGLTAHEQFFGPGTRLTVL.